This TCR beta chain was sequenced during a study of type 1 regulatory T cells. Study-level information: An in vitro protocol generated T-allo10, a Tr1-enriched, alloantigen-specific CD4 T cell product.

Broader study findings: Tr1 cells had a more restricted TCR repertoire than non-Tr1 cells.

MiXCR, run by TCRdb on the reads, gives a single entry per CDR3 protein. The repertoire holds about 60,000 distinct CDR3 sequences, with approximately 50% as singletons. Germline CDR1 LNHNV, CDR2 YYDKDF (reference sequence). The J segment lost 6 bases and the V segment lost 5 bases, leaving 7 bases of the junction unmatched. The CDR3 runs to 15 residues. Worth noting for this clonotype: Its target is unknown.

The V call is TRBV15, the J call TRBJ2-1, with TRBD1 matching over 10 bases. Input material: cultured non-Tr1 T cells, either the whole culture or a sorted T cell fraction (not recorded which). The receptor comes from a human donor in good health. The CDR3 loop is CATSGKGTGANEQFF. Here the CDR3 DNA reads TGTGCCACCAGCGGAAAGGGGACAGGGGCCAATGAGCAGTTCTTC.